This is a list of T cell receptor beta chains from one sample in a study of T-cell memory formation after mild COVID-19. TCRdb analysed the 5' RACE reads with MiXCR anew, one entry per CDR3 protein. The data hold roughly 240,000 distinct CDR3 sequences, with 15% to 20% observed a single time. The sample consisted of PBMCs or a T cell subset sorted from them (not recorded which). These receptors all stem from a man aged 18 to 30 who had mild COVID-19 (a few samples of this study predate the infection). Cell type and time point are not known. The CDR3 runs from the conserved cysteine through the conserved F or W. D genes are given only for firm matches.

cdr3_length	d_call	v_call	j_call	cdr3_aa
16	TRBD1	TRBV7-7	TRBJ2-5	CASSLAGQGAGETQYF
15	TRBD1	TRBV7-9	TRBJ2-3	CASNKDRGSVDTQYF
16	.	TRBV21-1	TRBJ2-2	CASSDPGTGFPGELFF
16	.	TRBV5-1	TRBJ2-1	CASSLPGEGASNEQFF
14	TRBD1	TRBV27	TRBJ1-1	CASSDRGGAGEAFF
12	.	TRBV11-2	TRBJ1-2	CASSLGRARYTF
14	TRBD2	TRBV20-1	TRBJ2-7	CSASSLAGGYEQYF
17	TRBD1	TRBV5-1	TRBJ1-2	CASSFFSGTGLDYGYTF
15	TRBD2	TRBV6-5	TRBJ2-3	CASSNPNIAGGPMYF
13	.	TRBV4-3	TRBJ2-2	CASSQVLGGELFF
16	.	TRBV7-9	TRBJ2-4	CASSSGQGGRVYIQYF
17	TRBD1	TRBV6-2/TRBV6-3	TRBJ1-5	CASSYSRLTQGRQPQHF
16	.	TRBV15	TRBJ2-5	CATSSQAGELGETQYF
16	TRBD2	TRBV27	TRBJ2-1	CASSGGLAGGIYEQFF
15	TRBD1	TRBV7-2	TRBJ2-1	CASSTQGQAYNEQFF
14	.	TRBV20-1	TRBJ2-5	CSARDGGFQETQYF
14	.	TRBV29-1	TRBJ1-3	CSVADPGQGNTIYF
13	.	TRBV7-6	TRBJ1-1	CASSVQTGTEAFF
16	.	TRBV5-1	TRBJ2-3	CASSLDSAVSTDTQYF
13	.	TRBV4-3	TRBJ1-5	CASSQAENQPQHF
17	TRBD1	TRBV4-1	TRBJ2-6	CASSPGTGNSGANVLTF
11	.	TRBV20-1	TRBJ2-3	CSALQLGTQYF
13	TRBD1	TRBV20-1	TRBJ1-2	CSARDRDRSGYTF
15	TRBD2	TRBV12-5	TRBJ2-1	CASAAGTSGYNEQFF
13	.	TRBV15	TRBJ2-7	CATSRDTTGEQYF
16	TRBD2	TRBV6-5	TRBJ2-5	CASSWGLAGVQETQYF
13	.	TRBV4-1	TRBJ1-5	CASSPQEYQPQHF
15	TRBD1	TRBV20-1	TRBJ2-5	CSARPRTGSGETQYF
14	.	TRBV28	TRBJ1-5	CASSLFLISRPQHF
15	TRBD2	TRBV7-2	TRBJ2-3	CASGPGGGSIRTQYF
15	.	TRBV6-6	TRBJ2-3	CASSYAAGRTDTQYF
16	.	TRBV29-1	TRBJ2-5	CSVEDAHRTRKETQYF
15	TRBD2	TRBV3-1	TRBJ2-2	CASHPGGGVSGELFF
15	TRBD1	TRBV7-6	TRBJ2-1	CASSFGQGSYNEQFF
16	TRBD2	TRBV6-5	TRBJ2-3	CASTSPTSGGADTQYF
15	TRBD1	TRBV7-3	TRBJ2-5	CASSSHPGQQETQYF
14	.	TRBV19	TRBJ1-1	CASTLGTMATEAFF
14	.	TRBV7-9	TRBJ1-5	CASSTESLNQPQHF
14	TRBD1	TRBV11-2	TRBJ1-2	CASNPLGTEDGYTF
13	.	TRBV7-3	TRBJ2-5	CASSREEQETQYF
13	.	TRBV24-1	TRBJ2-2	CATSDPGTGELFF
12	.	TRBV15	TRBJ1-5	CATSRADQPQHF
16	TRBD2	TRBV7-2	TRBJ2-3	CASSSRGGRGTDTQYF
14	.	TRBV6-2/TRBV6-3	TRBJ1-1	CASSRQSLNTEAFF
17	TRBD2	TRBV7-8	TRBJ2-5	CASSGWTSGGVRETQYF
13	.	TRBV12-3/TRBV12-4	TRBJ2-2	CASRNLAPGELFF
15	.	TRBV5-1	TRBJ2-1	CASSLTAWGEAEQFF
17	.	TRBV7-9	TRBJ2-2	CASSASWRLTNTGELFF
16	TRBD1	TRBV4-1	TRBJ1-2	CASSLTRTGGSAGYTF